One T cell receptor (beta chain) is described in this entry. Its antigen is still unknown. This specimen comes from a study of CD8 T cells in ankylosing spondylitis. Study-wide points: Previously reported in reactive arthritis synovial fluid and blood were some of the motif variants. Reports say disease-linked clones showed up significantly more in matched ankylosing spondylitis synovial fluid.

V lost 4 bases to trimming and J lost 8 bases; unmatched junction nucleotides: 11. The germline CDR1 and CDR2 sequences are MNHEY and SMNVEV (reference sequence). The CDR3 is made up of 15 amino acids. Each CDR3 protein is one row after TCRdb ran MiXCR on the 5' RACE reads. In the table there are over 150,000 distinct CDR3 sequences, roughly 13% of which are singletons. The chain links TRBV27 to TRBJ1-2; 9 bases map to TRBD1. The receptor was isolated from a male donor with ankylosing spondylitis or in good health (not recorded which). Sequenced material: blood, either unsorted or a sorted T cell fraction (not recorded which). The DNA for the CDR3 is TGTGCCAGCAGTTCTCCAGGGGGACAGGGTGTAGGCTACACCTTC. Translation: CASSSPGGQGVGYTF.